The T cell receptor (beta chain) under discussion was sequenced for a study of vaccination effects on CD4 cells after COVID-19. Investigators separated out CD4+ T cells once around 10 days of culture had passed. On day 3 and again on day 7, half the medium was replaced with IL-2 medium. Comments on this clone: Its specificity is not known.

In germline, CDR1 is MNHEY, CDR2 SVGAGI. The CDR3 sequence is 12 residues long. The V and J ends lost 6 bases and 2 bases respectively, with 7 bases between them. The protocol was immunoSEQ multiplex PCR, while the TCRdb copy is restricted to in-frame clones and leaves out a portion. The sample includes some 39,000 clones, 82% of them seen just once. This receptor was identified in a human donor who received a COVID-19 vaccine. This material consisted of CD4+ T cells from PBMCs cultured without peptide, taken before COVID-19 vaccination. This chain uses TRBV6-5 with TRBJ1-2; no definite D call. The CDR3 DNA follows: TGTGCCAGCAGGGTCGGGAACTATGGCTACACCTTC. It translates to CASRVGNYGYTF.